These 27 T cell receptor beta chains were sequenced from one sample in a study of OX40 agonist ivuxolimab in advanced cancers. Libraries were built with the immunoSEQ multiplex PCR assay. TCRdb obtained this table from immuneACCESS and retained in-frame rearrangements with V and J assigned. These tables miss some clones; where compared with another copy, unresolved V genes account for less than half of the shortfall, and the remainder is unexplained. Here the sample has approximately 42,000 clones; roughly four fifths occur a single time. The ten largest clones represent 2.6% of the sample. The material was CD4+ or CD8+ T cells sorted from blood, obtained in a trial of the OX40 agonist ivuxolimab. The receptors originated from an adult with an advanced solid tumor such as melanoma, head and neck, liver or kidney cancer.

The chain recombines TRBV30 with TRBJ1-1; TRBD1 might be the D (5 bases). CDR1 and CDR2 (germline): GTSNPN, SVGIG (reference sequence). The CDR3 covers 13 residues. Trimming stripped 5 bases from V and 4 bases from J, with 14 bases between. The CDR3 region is CAWEPGTATEAFF. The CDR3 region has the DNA TGTGCCTGGGAGCCGGGGACGGCCACTGAAGCTTTCTTT.

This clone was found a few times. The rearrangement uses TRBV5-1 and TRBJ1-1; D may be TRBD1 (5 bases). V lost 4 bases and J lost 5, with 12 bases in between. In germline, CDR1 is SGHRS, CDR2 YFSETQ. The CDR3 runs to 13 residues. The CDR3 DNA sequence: TGCGCCAGCAGCACCCCGGAGGGGACTGAAGCTTTCTTT. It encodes CASSTPEGTEAFF. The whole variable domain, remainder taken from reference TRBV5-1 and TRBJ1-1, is KAGVTQTPRYLIKTRGQQVTLSCSPISGHRSVSWYQQTPGQGLQFLFEYFSETQRNKGNFPGRFSGRQFSNSRSEMNVSTLELGDSALYLCASSTPEGTEAFFGQGTRLTVV.

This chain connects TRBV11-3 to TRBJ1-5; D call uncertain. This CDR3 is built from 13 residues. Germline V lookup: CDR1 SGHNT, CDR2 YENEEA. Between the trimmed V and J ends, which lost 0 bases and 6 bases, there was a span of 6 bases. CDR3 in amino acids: CASSLDLSQPQHF. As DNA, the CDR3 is TGTGCCAGCAGCTTAGATCTGAGTCAGCCCCAGCATTTT. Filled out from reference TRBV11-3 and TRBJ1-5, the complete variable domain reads EAGVVQSPRYKIIEKKQPVAFWCNPISGHNTLYWYLQNLGQGPELLIRYENEEAVDDSQLPKDRFSAERLKGVDSTLKIQPAELGDSAVYLCASSLDLSQPQHFGDGTRLSIL.

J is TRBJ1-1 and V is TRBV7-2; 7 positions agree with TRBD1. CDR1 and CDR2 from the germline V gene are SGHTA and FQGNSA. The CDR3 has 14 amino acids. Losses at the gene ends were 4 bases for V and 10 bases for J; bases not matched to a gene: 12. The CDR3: CASSSGTSKGAAFF. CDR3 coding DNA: TGTGCCAGCAGCTCCGGGACATCTAAGGGGGCAGCTTTCTTT.

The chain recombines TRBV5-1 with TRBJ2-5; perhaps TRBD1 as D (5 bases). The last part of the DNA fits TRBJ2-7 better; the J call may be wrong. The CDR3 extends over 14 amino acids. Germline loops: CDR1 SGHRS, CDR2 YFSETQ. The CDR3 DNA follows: TGCGCCAGCAGCTTCAGGGCTGATCCCTACGAGCAGTACTTC. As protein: CASSFRADPYEQYF.

In DNA form, the CDR3 reads TGCGCCAGCAGCCCAGACAGGGGAATTGAAGCTTTCTTT. It yields the protein CASSPDRGIEAFF. The chain uses TRBV5-1 and TRBJ1-1; TRBD1 agrees at 8 bases. The CDR3 consists of 13 residues. CDR1 is SGHRS and CDR2 is YFSETQ in the germline V gene. V dropped 4 bases and J dropped 7; count of bases not matched to a gene: 6.

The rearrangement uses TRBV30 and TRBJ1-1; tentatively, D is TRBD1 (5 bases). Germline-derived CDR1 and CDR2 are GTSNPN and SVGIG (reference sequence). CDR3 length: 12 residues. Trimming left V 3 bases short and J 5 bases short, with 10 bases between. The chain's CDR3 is CAWSRAGTEAFF. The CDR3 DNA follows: TGTGCCTGGAGCAGGGCGGGAACTGAAGCTTTCTTT.

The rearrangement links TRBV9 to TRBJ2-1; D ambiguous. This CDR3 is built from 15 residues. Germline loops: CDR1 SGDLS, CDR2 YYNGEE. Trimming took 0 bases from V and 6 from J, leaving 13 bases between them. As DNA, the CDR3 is TGTGCCAGCAGCGTAGAGTTAGATTCGGCCAATGAGCAGTTCTTC. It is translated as CASSVELDSANEQFF.

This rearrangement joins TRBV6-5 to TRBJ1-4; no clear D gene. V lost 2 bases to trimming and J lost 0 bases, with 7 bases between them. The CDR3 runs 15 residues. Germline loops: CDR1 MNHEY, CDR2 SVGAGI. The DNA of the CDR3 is TGTGCCAGCAGTTACCTACGAGCAACTAATGAAAAACTGTTTTTT. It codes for CASSYLRATNEKLFF.

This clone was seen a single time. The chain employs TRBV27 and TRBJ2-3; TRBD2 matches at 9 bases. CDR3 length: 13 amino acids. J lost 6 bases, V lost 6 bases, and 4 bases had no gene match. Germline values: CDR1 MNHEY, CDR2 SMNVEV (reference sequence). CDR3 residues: CASRGLAWDTQYF. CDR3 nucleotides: TGTGCCAGCAGGGGACTAGCCTGGGATACGCAGTATTTT.

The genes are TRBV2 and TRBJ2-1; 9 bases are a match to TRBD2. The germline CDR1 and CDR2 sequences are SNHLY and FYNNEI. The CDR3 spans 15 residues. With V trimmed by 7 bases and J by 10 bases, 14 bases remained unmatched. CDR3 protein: CASKGGLAGSREQFF. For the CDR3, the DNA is TGTGCCAGCAAAGGAGGGCTAGCGGGAAGTCGGGAGCAGTTCTTC.

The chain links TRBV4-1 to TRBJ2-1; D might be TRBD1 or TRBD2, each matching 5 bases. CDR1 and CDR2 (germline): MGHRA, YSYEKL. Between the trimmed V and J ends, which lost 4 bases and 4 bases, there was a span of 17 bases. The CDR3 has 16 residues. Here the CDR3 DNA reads TGCGCCAGCAGCCCAAGGGAGCAGGGAGCATACAATGAGCAGTTCTTC. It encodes CASSPREQGAYNEQFF.

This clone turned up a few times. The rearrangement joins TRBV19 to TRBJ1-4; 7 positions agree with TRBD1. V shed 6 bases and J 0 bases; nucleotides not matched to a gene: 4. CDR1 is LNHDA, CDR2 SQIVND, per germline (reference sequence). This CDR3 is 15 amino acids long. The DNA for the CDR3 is TGTGCCAGTAGCACAGGGGCTGCAACTAATGAAAAACTGTTTTTT. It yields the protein CASSTGAATNEKLFF.

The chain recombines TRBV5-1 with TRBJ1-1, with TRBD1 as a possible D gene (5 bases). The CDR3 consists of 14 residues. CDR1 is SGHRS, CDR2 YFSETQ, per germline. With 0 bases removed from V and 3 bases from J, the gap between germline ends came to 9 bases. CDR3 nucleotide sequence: TGCGCCAGCAGCTTGGAAGACAGCTACACTGAAGCTTTCTTT. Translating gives CASSLEDSYTEAFF.

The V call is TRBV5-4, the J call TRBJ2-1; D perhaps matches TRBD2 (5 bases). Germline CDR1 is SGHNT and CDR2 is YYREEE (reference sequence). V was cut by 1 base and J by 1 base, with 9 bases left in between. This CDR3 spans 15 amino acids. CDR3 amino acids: CASSLFGGSYNEQFF. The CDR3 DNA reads TGTGCCAGCAGCTTGTTCGGCGGGTCCTACAATGAGCAGTTCTTC. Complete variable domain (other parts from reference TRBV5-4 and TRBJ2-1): ETGVTQSPTHLIKTRGQQVTLRCSSQSGHNTVSWYQQALGQGPQFIFQYYREEENGRGNFPPRFSGLQFPNYSSELNVNALELDDSALYLCASSLFGGSYNEQFFGPGTRLTVL.

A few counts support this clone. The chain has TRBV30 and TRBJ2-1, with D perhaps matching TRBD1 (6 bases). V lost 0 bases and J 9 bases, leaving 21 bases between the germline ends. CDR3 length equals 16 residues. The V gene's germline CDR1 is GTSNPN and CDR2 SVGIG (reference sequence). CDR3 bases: TGTGCCTGGAGTGTCTACCTAACAGGGAAAGGCGGTGAGCAGTTCTTC. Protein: CAWSVYLTGKGGEQFF.

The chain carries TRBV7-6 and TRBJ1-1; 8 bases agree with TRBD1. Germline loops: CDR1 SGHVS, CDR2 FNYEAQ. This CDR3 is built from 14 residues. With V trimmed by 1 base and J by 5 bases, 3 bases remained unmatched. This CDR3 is CASSLVQGETEAFF. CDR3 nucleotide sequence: TGTGCCAGCAGCTTAGTACAGGGGGAAACTGAAGCTTTCTTT.

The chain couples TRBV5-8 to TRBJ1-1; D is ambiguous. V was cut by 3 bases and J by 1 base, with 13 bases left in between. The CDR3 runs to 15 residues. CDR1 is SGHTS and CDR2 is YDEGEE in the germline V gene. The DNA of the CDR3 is TGTGCCAGCAGCTCCGTGGACGTCACGAACACTGAAGCTTTCTTT. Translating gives CASSSVDVTNTEAFF.

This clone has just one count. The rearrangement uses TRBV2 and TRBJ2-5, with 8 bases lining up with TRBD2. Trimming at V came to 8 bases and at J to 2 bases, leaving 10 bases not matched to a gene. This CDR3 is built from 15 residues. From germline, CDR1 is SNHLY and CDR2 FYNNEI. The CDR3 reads CASSMTSAFQETQYF. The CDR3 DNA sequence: TGTGCCAGCTCTATGACTAGCGCTTTTCAAGAGACCCAGTACTTC.

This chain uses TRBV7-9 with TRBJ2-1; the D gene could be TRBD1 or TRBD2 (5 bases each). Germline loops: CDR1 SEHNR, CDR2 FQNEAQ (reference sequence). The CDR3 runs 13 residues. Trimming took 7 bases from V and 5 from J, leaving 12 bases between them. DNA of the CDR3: TGTGCCAGCAATTGGTGGGGGAACAATGAGCAGTTCTTC. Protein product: CASNWWGNNEQFF. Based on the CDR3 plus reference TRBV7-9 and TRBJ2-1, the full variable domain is DTGVSQNPRHKITKRGQNVTFRCDPISEHNRLYWYRQTLGQGPEFLTYFQNEAQLEKSRLLSDRFSAERPKGSFSTLEIQRTEQGDSAMYLCASNWWGNNEQFFGPGTRLTVL.

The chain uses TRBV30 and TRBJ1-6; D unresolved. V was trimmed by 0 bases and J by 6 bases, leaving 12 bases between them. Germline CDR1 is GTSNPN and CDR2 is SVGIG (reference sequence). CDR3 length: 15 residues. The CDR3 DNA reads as TGTGCCTGGAGTGTTGTAAGCGGTGTTAATTCACCCCTCCACTTT. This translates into CAWSVVSGVNSPLHF.

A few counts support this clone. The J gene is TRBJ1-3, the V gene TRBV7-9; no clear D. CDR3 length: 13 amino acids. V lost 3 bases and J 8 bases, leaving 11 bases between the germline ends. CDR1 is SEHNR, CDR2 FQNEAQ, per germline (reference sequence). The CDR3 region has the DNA TGTGCCAGCAGCTTTTCTGGGGAGGACACCATATATTTT. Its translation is CASSFSGEDTIYF.

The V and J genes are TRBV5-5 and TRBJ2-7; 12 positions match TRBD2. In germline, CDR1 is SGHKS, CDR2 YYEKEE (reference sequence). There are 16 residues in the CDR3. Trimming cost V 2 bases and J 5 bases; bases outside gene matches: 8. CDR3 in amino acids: CASSLRLAGDRDEQYF. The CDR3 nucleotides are TGTGCCAGCAGCTTAAGACTAGCGGGAGATCGGGACGAGCAGTACTTC.

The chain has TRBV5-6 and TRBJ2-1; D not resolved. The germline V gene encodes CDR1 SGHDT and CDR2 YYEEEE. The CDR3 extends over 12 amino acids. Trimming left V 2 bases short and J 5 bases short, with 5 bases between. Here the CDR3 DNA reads TGTGCCAGCAGCTTCATGCACAATGAGCAGTTCTTC. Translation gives CASSFMHNEQFF.

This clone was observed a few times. The CDR3 DNA reads as TGTGCCATCAGTGAGTCGGGAGGTGTGGAGACCCAGTACTTC. Its protein is CAISESGGVETQYF. This chain links TRBV10-3 with TRBJ2-5; possible D gene TRBD2, 6 bases. V lost 0 bases and J 5 bases, leaving 10 bases between the germline ends. Germline V gene lookup returns CDR1 ENHRY and CDR2 SYGVKD. CDR3 length: 14 amino acids.

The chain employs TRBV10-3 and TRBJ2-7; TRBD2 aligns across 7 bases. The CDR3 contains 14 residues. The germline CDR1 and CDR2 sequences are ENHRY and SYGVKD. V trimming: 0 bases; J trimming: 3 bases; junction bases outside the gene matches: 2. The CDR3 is CAISESRESYEQYV. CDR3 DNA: TGTGCCATCAGTGAGTCGCGGGAGAGCTACGAGCAGTACGTC.

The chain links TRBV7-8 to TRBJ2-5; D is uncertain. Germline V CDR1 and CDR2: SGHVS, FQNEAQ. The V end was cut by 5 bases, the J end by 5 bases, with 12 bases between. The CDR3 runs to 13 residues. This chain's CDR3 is CASSVSRMETQYF. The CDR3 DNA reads TGTGCCAGCAGCGTATCACGAATGGAGACCCAGTACTTC. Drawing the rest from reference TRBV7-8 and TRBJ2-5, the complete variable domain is GAGVSQSPRYKVAKRGQDVALRCDPISGHVSLFWYQQALGQGPEFLTYFQNEAQLDKSGLPSDRFFAERPEGSVSTLKIQRTQQEDSAVYLCASSVSRMETQYFGPGTRLLVL.